This TCR beta chain is from a study of early T cells in non-severe SARS-CoV-2 infection. The germline V gene encodes CDR1 SQVTM and CDR2 ANQGSEA. Trimming cost V 2 bases and J 1 base, with 8 bases left between them. The CDR3 runs 13 residues. Using its own MiXCR run on the 5' RACE reads, TCRdb lists one record per CDR3 protein. The repertoire holds more than 90,000 distinct CDR3 sequences, with roughly 9.6% as singletons. Specimen: whole blood. The V and J genes are TRBV29-1 and TRBJ2-5; tentatively, D is TRBD1 (5 bases). The TCR was taken from an adult who was a healthcare worker with PCR-confirmed SARS-CoV-2 infection or an uninfected control (not recorded which). The CDR3 nucleotides are TGCAGCGTTGAATTGCAGGGCCAAGAGACCCAGTACTTC. Amino acid sequence: CSVELQGQETQYF. The entire variable domain, with the rest obtained from reference TRBV29-1 and TRBJ2-5, is as follows: SAVISQKPSRDICQRGTSLTIQCQVDSQVTMMFWYRQQPGQSLTLIATANQGSEATYESGFVIDKFPISRPNLTFSTLTVSNMSPEDSSIYLCSVELQGQETQYFGPGTRLLVL.